The clone carrying this TCR beta chain has a single count. Its antigen is not identified. These data originate in a study of cytomegalovirus exposure and HLA in healthy donors. Overall study results and limits: Associated with cytomegalovirus, according to the listing, were 150 to 200 TCR beta chains. For presence/absence analyses, sequencing depth was assumed to be roughly uniform across donors.

Primers included in the PCR were 60 Vbeta and 13 Jbeta primers. Source study methods: Per a later analysis, the number of unique TCR beta chains was about 80 million, of which some 10 million were shared. This table comes from immunoSEQ multiplex PCR, and its TCRdb copy is limited to in-frame clones, with some not included. That table supplies the V and J calls and clone size; D and trimming were determined from the DNA. Of 100,000 to 150,000 clones listed, 60% to 75% are singletons. Per germline, CDR1 SGHVS and CDR2 FQNEAQ. Trimming stripped 5 bases from V and 0 bases from J, with 17 bases between. The CDR3 consists of 16 residues.

The chain combines TRBV7-8 with TRBJ2-7, with D perhaps matching TRBD1 (8 bases). This clonotype was obtained from a woman aged 45-65 years in good health and CMV-seropositive. Sample: PBMCs. As DNA, the CDR3 is TGTGCCAGCAGCCAAACAGGGGGGGGGAGCTCCTACGAGCAGTACTTC. Translating gives CASSQTGGGSSYEQYF.